A single sample is the source of the 8 T cell receptor beta chains below, sequenced in a study of identifying expanded T cells in peripheral blood. TCRdb keeps only in-frame clones here, not all; method: immunoSEQ multiplex PCR. Of roughly 100,000 clones listed, 87% were seen once; the top ten hold about 15%. Sequenced material: blood. The receptors were sampled from a person aged 18 to 75 in good health.

This clone is a singleton in its sample. The rearrangement links TRBV5-6 to TRBJ2-5; D not resolved. This CDR3 is 12 amino acids long. CDR1 is SGHDT and CDR2 is YYEEEE in the germline V gene. Between the trimmed V and J ends, which lost 1 base and 7 bases, there was a span of 8 bases. This CDR3 is CASSLSEGTQYF. The CDR3 DNA reads TGTGCCAGCAGCTTGTCCGAAGGGACCCAGTACTTC.

The V and J genes are TRBV4-3 and TRBJ2-5; D may match TRBD1 or TRBD2 (6 bases each). With the DNA end fitting TRBJ2-7 better, the J assignment may be wrong. The V gene's germline CDR1 is LGHNA and CDR2 YSLEER. The CDR3 consists of 15 residues. CDR3 nucleotide sequence: TGCGCCAGCAGCCAAGGGGGGGCCCCGACCTACGAGCAGTACTTC. Protein sequence: CASSQGGAPTYEQYF.

V is TRBV5-5 and J is TRBJ2-3; D is unclear. The CDR3 has 12 amino acids. With 2 bases removed from V and 4 bases from J, the gap between germline ends came to 5 bases. CDR1 is SGHKS, CDR2 YYEKEE, per germline (reference sequence). The CDR3 reads CASSFLADTQYF. CDR3 DNA sequence: TGTGCCAGCAGCTTCCTAGCAGATACGCAGTATTTT.

The chain uses TRBV7-9 and TRBJ2-4; D not resolved. V gave up 1 base and J gave up 5 bases, with 18 bases separating them. Germline CDR1 and CDR2: SEHNR and FQNEAQ (reference sequence). The CDR3 loop spans 17 amino acids. CDR3 amino acids: CASSLGVGVGFQNIQYF. DNA of the CDR3: TGTGCCAGCAGCTTAGGGGTAGGCGTTGGGTTTCAAAACATTCAGTACTTC.

V usage is TRBV19 and J usage is TRBJ2-6; no firm D call. The V and J ends lost 10 bases and 13 bases respectively, with 17 bases between them. This CDR3 has 12 residues. CDR1 is LNHDA, CDR2 SQIVND, per germline (reference sequence). The DNA for the CDR3 is TGTGCCACCATGGACCCCCAAAGGGTCCTGACTTTC. It specifies CATMDPQRVLTF.

The chain has TRBV27 and TRBJ1-2, with 7 bases identical to TRBD1. With V trimmed by 4 bases and J by 3 bases, 5 bases remained unmatched. Looked up from germline, CDR1 is MNHEY and CDR2 is SMNVEV (reference sequence). The CDR3 runs to 14 residues. The CDR3 nucleotides read TGTGCCAGCAGTTACAGGGGTTCCTACTATGGCTACACCTTC. Residues: CASSYRGSYYGYTF.

The V gene is TRBV29-1, the J gene TRBJ2-3; TRBD2 might be the D (5 bases). The ends were cut back, 8 bases at V and 5 bases at J, with 17 bases in the middle. Germline V gene sequence: CDR1 SQVTM, CDR2 ANQGSEA. This CDR3 is 13 amino acids long. CDR3 residues: CSLQFQAGDTQYF. In DNA, the CDR3 is TGCAGCTTACAATTCCAGGCGGGAGATACGCAGTATTTT.

On this clone: A read error may explain this, as a much larger clone is one base away. The same CDR3 arises from other DNA sequences in this sample as well. The chain is built from TRBV28 and TRBJ1-2; D is uncertain. This CDR3 is 11 amino acids long. Germline V gives CDR1 MDHEN, CDR2 SYDVKM. Trimming took 6 bases from V and 1 from J, leaving 3 bases between them. CDR3 sequence reads: CASSYNYGYTF. The CDR3 nucleotides read TGTGCCAGCAGCTATAACTATGGCTACACCTTC.